The 23 T cell receptor beta chains reported below all come from one sample, sequenced in a study of low-dose radiotherapy and immunotherapy resistance in tumors. Alpha and beta chains were covered, as first-strand cDNA relied on TRAV- and TRBV-specific primers. A roughly 20-cycle PCR with a constant-region primer and V-primer adapter amplified TCRs. One entry per CDR3 protein, called by TCRdb with MiXCR from the reads. The sample shows around 9,000 distinct CDR3 sequences, approximately 81% of them seen only once. These TCRs come from a human donor with advanced metastatic prostate, ovarian, gallbladder or colorectal cancer (not recorded which). This table probably holds off-target reads from a library built for another chain.

The chain links TRBV5-1 to TRBJ2-5; 7 bases are a match to TRBD2. Germline CDR1 reads SGHRS; CDR2 reads YFSETQ. The CDR3 spans 15 residues. V lost 4 bases to trimming and J lost 5 bases; unmatched junction nucleotides: 11. The CDR3 sequence is CASSQLGGVQETQYF. The CDR3 DNA sequence: TGCGCCAGCAGCCAATTGGGGGGGGTCCAGGAGACCCAGTACTTC.

The chain joins TRBV28 to TRBJ1-2; D is ambiguous. The germline V gene has CDR1 MDHEN and CDR2 SYDVKM. V lost 6 bases and J 7 bases, leaving 12 bases between the germline ends. This CDR3 comprises 12 residues. This CDR3 is CASRSAARGYTF. CDR3 nucleotide sequence: TGTGCCAGCAGGTCCGCTGCCCGTGGCTACACCTTC.

The chain has TRBV20-1 and TRBJ1-2; D is uncertain. The CDR3 covers 11 residues. The germline CDR1 and CDR2 sequences are DFQATT and SNEGSKA (reference sequence). V lost 8 bases to trimming and J lost 8 bases, with 15 bases between them. The CDR3 DNA reads TGCAGTTCGGAAACGTTGAAGGGCTACACCTTC. Its translation: CSSETLKGYTF.

This clonotype was seen a few times. J is TRBJ2-7 and V is TRBV28, with TRBD1 matching 7 bases. J gave up 5 bases and V 2 bases, and 6 bases lay outside the gene matches. Germline loops: CDR1 MDHEN, CDR2 SYDVKM. The CDR3 covers 14 residues. In DNA form, the CDR3 reads TGTGCCAGCAGTTTAAACGGCCAGGGGGACGAGCAGTACTTC. Residues: CASSLNGQGDEQYF.

The chain combines TRBV4-1 with TRBJ2-3; TRBD2 matches 7 bases. The germline V gene encodes CDR1 MGHRA and CDR2 YSYEKL. The CDR3 sequence is 15 residues long. After removal of 1 base from V and 1 base from J, the junction contained 2 bases not matched to a gene. Here the CDR3 DNA reads TGCGCCAGCAGCCAAGTAACTAGCGGCACAGATACGCAGTATTTT. Protein product: CASSQVTSGTDTQYF.

The V call is TRBV28, the J call TRBJ2-5, with 13 bases aligning to TRBD2. Germline trimming cut 6 bases from V and 5 bases from J; bases unmatched to any gene: 3. CDR3 length equals 14 residues. Germline CDR1 MDHEN, CDR2 SYDVKM. The CDR3 here is CASSGLAGVETQYF. The CDR3 DNA reads TGTGCCAGCAGCGGACTAGCGGGAGTTGAGACCCAGTACTTC.

The V and J genes are TRBV2 and TRBJ1-1; TRBD1 matches at 8 bases. CDR1 and CDR2 from the germline V gene are SNHLY and FYNNEI. This CDR3 is built from 15 residues. After removal of 8 bases from V and 6 bases from J, the junction contained 14 bases not matched to a gene. The CDR3: CASPLRTGSKAEAFF. The DNA of the CDR3 is TGTGCCAGCCCCCTTAGGACAGGGTCCAAGGCTGAAGCTTTCTTT. The full variable domain, with the rest looked up from reference TRBV2 and TRBJ1-1, is EPEVTQTPSHQVTQMGQEVILRCVPISNHLYFYWYRQILGQKVEFLVSFYNNEISEKSEIFDDQFSVERPDGSNFTLKIRSTKLEDSAMYFCASPLRTGSKAEAFFGQGTRLTVV.

V gene TRBV2 combines with J gene TRBJ1-2; D possibly corresponds to TRBD1 (5 bases). Germline CDR1 SNHLY, CDR2 FYNNEI. The length of the CDR3 is 11 residues. V was clipped by 10 bases and J by 8 bases, with 14 bases between them. For the CDR3, the DNA is TGTGCCAACACTCAGGGACGAGGCTACACCTTC. Protein: CANTQGRGYTF.

This rearrangement joins TRBV2 to TRBJ2-2, with D unresolved. CDR1 is SNHLY, CDR2 FYNNEI, per germline. The germline V and J ends were trimmed by 7 bases and 1 base, with 7 bases remaining between them. This CDR3 comprises 13 residues. Written as DNA, the CDR3 is TGTGCCAGCAATGTGTGGAACACCGGGGAGCTGTTTTTT. Translated, it gives CASNVWNTGELFF.

This clonotype showed up just a few times. In nucleotides, the CDR3 is TGCGCCAGCAGCTTGGCCGCGGTCTACGAGCAGTACTTC. Amino acid sequence: CASSLAAVYEQYF. The gene calls are TRBV5-1 and TRBJ2-7; D is unclear. The V and J ends lost 0 bases and 3 bases respectively, with 7 bases between them. The germline V gene has CDR1 SGHRS and CDR2 YFSETQ. The length of the CDR3 is 13 residues.

The J gene is TRBJ2-3, the V gene TRBV28, with D possibly matching TRBD2 (5 bases). Per the germline V gene, CDR1 is MDHEN and CDR2 is SYDVKM. This CDR3 spans 14 amino acids. Trimming stripped 5 bases from V and 0 bases from J, with 9 bases between. The CDR3 DNA is TGTGCCAGCAGTCCGACGGGGAGCACAGATACGCAGTATTTT. The encoded protein is CASSPTGSTDTQYF.

CDR3 bases: TGCAGTGCTAGTGGGCAGGGGGATCAGCCCCAGCATTTT. Residues: CSASGQGDQPQHF. V is TRBV20-1 and J is TRBJ1-5; 7 bases map to TRBD1. This CDR3 is built from 13 residues. V dropped 3 bases and J dropped 5; count of bases not matched to a gene: 4. Germline CDR1 and CDR2: DFQATT and SNEGSKA (reference sequence).

V usage is TRBV2 and J usage is TRBJ1-1; the D is unclear. V lost 8 bases to trimming and J lost 1 base, with 14 bases between them. The CDR3 runs 14 residues. The germline V gene has CDR1 SNHLY and CDR2 FYNNEI. This chain's CDR3 is CASGNGQTNTEAFF. Written as DNA, the CDR3 is TGTGCCAGCGGAAACGGGCAGACGAACACTGAAGCTTTCTTT.

The CDR3 spells CAISESVTGRYEQYF. CDR3 nucleotides: TGTGCCATCAGTGAGTCGGTTACAGGGAGGTACGAGCAGTACTTC. The rearrangement uses TRBV10-3 and TRBJ2-7, with D possibly being TRBD1 or TRBD2 (6 bases each). Germline V gene data show CDR1 as ENHRY and CDR2 as SYGVKD. This CDR3 region has 15 residues. V was trimmed by 0 bases and J by 4 bases, leaving 13 bases between them.

V usage is TRBV5-4 and J usage is TRBJ2-1; unclear D gene. V lost 0 bases and J lost 2, with 9 bases in between. The CDR3 is 15 residues long. Germline V gene lookup returns CDR1 SGHNT and CDR2 YYREEE (reference sequence). CDR3 nucleotides: TGTGCCAGCAGCTTGGGCGGAAACCCCTACAATGAGCAGTTCTTC. Translated, it gives CASSLGGNPYNEQFF.

This clonotype came up a few times. The rearrangement joins TRBV5-1 to TRBJ2-2, with D unclear. The germline gives CDR1 SGHRS, CDR2 YFSETQ. This CDR3 is built from 14 residues. V dropped 0 bases and J dropped 4 bases, with 7 bases sitting between them. CDR3 region: CASSLVLSTGELFF. DNA of the CDR3: TGCGCCAGCAGCTTGGTCTTGTCCACCGGGGAGCTGTTTTTT.

The chain recombines TRBV5-5 with TRBJ1-2; no firm D call. Germline V gene sequence: CDR1 SGHKS, CDR2 YYEKEE (reference sequence). Trimming removed 3 bases at V and 7 bases at J, with 13 bases between. The length of the CDR3 is 13 residues. The CDR3 sequence is CASSSASTIGYTF. In DNA, the CDR3 is TGTGCCAGCAGCTCGGCCAGTACGATTGGCTACACCTTC.

The chain joins TRBV28 to TRBJ1-2; D is undetermined. The length of the CDR3 is 11 residues. Germline values: CDR1 MDHEN, CDR2 SYDVKM. Between the trimmed V and J ends, which lost 4 bases and 1 base, there was a span of 1 base. The CDR3 DNA is TGTGCCAGCAGTTATAACTATGGCTACACCTTC. Its translation: CASSYNYGYTF.

The chain carries TRBV28 and TRBJ1-5; D perhaps matches TRBD1 (5 bases). V lost 3 bases and J lost 9, with 9 bases in between. The CDR3 sequence is 12 residues long. Looked up from germline, CDR1 is MDHEN and CDR2 is SYDVKM. DNA of the CDR3: TGTGCCAGCAGTTTGGTGGGGGGGCCCCAGCATTTT. It is translated as CASSLVGGPQHF.

This rearrangement joins TRBV28 to TRBJ2-1, with a tentative D call TRBD1 (6 bases). Germline V CDR1 and CDR2: MDHEN, SYDVKM. Trimming took off 6 bases at V and 9 bases at J, with 18 bases between the two ends. This CDR3 is built from 14 residues. The CDR3 sequence is CASRVRLEDSEQFF. CDR3 nucleotide sequence: TGTGCCAGCAGGGTGAGACTGGAGGACAGTGAGCAGTTCTTC. Full variable domain (missing parts from reference TRBV28 and TRBJ2-1): DVKVTQSSRYLVKRTGEKVFLECVQDMDHENMFWYRQDPGLGLRLIYFSYDVKMKEKGDIPEGYSVSREKKERFSLILESASTNQTSMYLCASRVRLEDSEQFFGPGTRLTVL.

The rearrangement links TRBV10-3 to TRBJ2-5; D is undetermined. CDR3 length: 14 amino acids. CDR1 and CDR2 (germline): ENHRY, SYGVKD. V lost 3 bases and J 0 bases, leaving 8 bases between the germline ends. As DNA, the CDR3 is TGTGCCATCAGTGATTTTCTATACCAAGAGACCCAGTACTTC. It yields the protein CAISDFLYQETQYF.

The chain combines TRBV28 with TRBJ2-3; 11 positions match TRBD2. V lost 6 bases, J lost 3 bases, and 8 bases stayed unmatched. Looked up from germline, CDR1 is MDHEN and CDR2 is SYDVKM. The CDR3 extends over 16 amino acids. CDR3 bases: TGTGCCAGCAGCGGGACTAGCGGAGGGGTGACAGATACGCAGTATTTT. Translating gives CASSGTSGGVTDTQYF.

V is TRBV28 and J is TRBJ2-2; no clear D. Trimming removed 5 bases from V and 5 bases from J, with 9 bases in between. The germline V gene encodes CDR1 MDHEN and CDR2 SYDVKM. CDR3 length equals 13 residues. CDR3: CASSPHGTGELFF. CDR3 sequence (DNA): TGTGCCAGCAGTCCGCATGGTACCGGGGAGCTGTTTTTT.